A selection of T cell receptor beta chains follows, all from one sample in a study of control samples from healthy donors and cancer patients. Clones were sequenced by immunoSEQ multiplex PCR, and TCRdb holds only the in-frame ones, with some missing. The table includes fewer than 200,000 clones, roughly 95% detected once. The sample was blood. Receptors were obtained from a woman aged 60 to 75 in good health. CDR3s include the opening cysteine and the closing phenylalanine or tryptophan. The order of the fields is CDR3 length, V gene, CDR3 protein.

length: 13; V: TRBV18; CDR3: CASSPYLRTEAFF
length: 15; V: TRBV7-2; CDR3: CASSPRTSANTEAFF
length: 13; V: TRBV28; CDR3: CASRYEGSYGYTF
length: 15; V: TRBV4-3; CDR3: CASSLAGTGGNTIYF
length: 15; V: TRBV30; CDR3: CAWKASGGDYNEQFF
length: 17; V: TRBV7-2; CDR3: CASSLRPRDRGTGELFF
length: 15; V: TRBV25-1; CDR3: CASSGYRQYNSPLHF
length: 18; V: TRBV7-8; CDR3: CASSPGLAGGRSTDTQYF
length: 12; V: TRBV24-1; CDR3: CATSDWTDGYTF
length: 15; V: TRBV7-8; CDR3: CASSLRRGTGTEAFF
length: 16; V: TRBV7-9; CDR3: CARGTSGGANTGELFF
length: 14; V: TRBV3-1/TRBV3-2; CDR3: CASSQEGAIQPQHF
length: 13; V: TRBV5-1; CDR3: CASSSAPGEKLFF
length: 15; V: TRBV3-1/TRBV3-2; CDR3: CASSQEPVSTDTQYF
length: 16; V: TRBV6-4; CDR3: CASSDVWQTNTGELFF
length: 14; V: TRBV7-9; CDR3: CASSLEGIINEQYF
length: 14; V: TRBV5-1; CDR3: CASSLEWGSGELFF
length: 14; V: TRBV19; CDR3: CASSIGRAGEKLFF
length: 14; V: TRBV11-2; CDR3: CASSLRQGAQKQFF
length: 13; V: TRBV10-3; CDR3: CAISRDRNYGYTF
length: 15; V: TRBV7-9; CDR3: CASSFKTGRNTEAFF
length: 15; V: TRBV4-1; CDR3: CASSQADLSPYEQYF
length: 12; V: TRBV7-9; CDR3: CASSNDDRAEEF
length: 12; V: TRBV9; CDR3: CASSVTTGELFF
length: 15; V: TRBV18; CDR3: CASSPRDRENTEAFF
length: 13; V: TRBV9; CDR3: CASSTDLPGELFF
length: 17; V: TRBV7-2; CDR3: CASSLDPGGAPYNEQFF
length: 18; V: TRBV6-2/TRBV6-3; CDR3: CASSFRTAALPQNTEAFF
length: 13; V: TRBV29-1; CDR3: CSAFDRAADTQYF
length: 15; V: TRBV13; CDR3: CASSLEGQGVSPLHF
length: 13; V: TRBV5-5; CDR3: CASSWEGNTEAFF
length: 13; V: TRBV6-2/TRBV6-3; CDR3: CASSYLLLQPQHF
length: 13; V: TRBV18; CDR3: CASSPLRVETQYF
length: 14; V: TRBV4-3; CDR3: CASSQDTGRFYYDF
length: 14; V: TRBV11-3; CDR3: CASSLGPGSYEQYF
length: 15; V: TRBV7-9; CDR3: CASSLGSGRGIGYTF
length: 15; V: TRBV5-8; CDR3: CASSLRSGSTDTQYF
length: 16; V: TRBV18; CDR3: CASSPFQRGDTDTQYF
length: 17; V: TRBV6-4; CDR3: CASSISPLGGGADTQYF
length: 15; V: TRBV27; CDR3: CASSLSLTGNYGYTF
length: 14; V: TRBV6-6; CDR3: CASGGQGTSYEQYF
length: 12; V: TRBV7-8; CDR3: CASSPALWEQFF
length: 13; V: TRBV7-2; CDR3: CASSLEGNYGYTF
length: 17; V: TRBV27; CDR3: CASSFRGRGGFNSPLHF
length: 15; V: TRBV5-6; CDR3: CASSVNIAYGNTIYF
length: 12; V: TRBV2; CDR3: CASSRTGFEQYF
length: 15; V: TRBV6-5; CDR3: CASSYVAAGANVLTF
length: 12; V: TRBV18; CDR3: CASSRRKETQYF
length: 14; V: TRBV19; CDR3: CASNQDGMTYEQYF